A single sample is the source of the 30 T cell receptor beta chains below, sequenced in a study of response to subunit inactivated influenza vaccine. One entry per CDR3 protein results from TCRdb running MiXCR on the RT-PCR reads. The sample shows about 540,000 distinct CDR3 sequences, roughly 25% of them seen only once. These data also formed part of another study, on T cells expressing NK-cell markers. From that paper: Generation of TCR beta cDNA was performed by 5'RACE template switching incorporating UMIs.

The starting material was CD4+ T cells sorted from PBMCs, obtained roughly 13 days after vaccination. Receptors were obtained from a man aged 50 to 59 who received an inactivated influenza vaccine.

The J gene is TRBJ1-2, the V gene TRBV6-1, with TRBD1 as a possible D gene (6 bases). The CDR3 extends over 13 amino acids. The V and J ends lost 5 bases and 2 bases respectively, with 9 bases between them. From germline, CDR1 is MNHNS and CDR2 SASEGT. CDR3 nucleotide sequence: TGTGCCAGCAGTAAGGGGGAAAACTATGGCTACACCTTC. Translation gives CASSKGENYGYTF.

This clonotype occurred a few times. CDR3 sequence reads: CASSPRANRDTQYF. The CDR3 DNA sequence: TGCGCCAGCAGCCCGCGGGCAAACAGAGATACGCAGTATTTT. This rearrangement joins TRBV4-1 to TRBJ2-3; D possibly corresponds to TRBD2 (5 bases). With 4 bases removed from V and 5 bases from J, the gap between germline ends came to 13 bases. The length of the CDR3 is 14 residues. The germline CDR1 and CDR2 sequences are MGHRA and YSYEKL.

The chain joins TRBV5-5 to TRBJ1-4, with D unresolved. The CDR3 runs 13 residues. In germline, CDR1 is SGHKS, CDR2 YYEKEE (reference sequence). V lost 0 bases and J lost 8, with 8 bases in between. For the CDR3, the DNA is TGTGCCAGCAGCTTGGTTGGGAGAGAAAAACTGTTTTTT. Residues: CASSLVGREKLFF.

This clonotype was seen at least ten times. J is TRBJ2-7 and V is TRBV12-3 or TRBV12-4; 7 bases are a match to TRBD2. The CDR3 is made up of 12 amino acids. V shed 8 bases, J shed 4 bases, and the junction held 5 bases outside the gene matches. The CDR3 sequence: CASSSGAYEQYF. In nucleotides, the CDR3 is TGTGCCAGCTCTAGCGGAGCATACGAGCAGTACTTC.

This clonotype has only a few counts. The CDR3 sequence is CASSFDGDGDTQYF. In nucleotides, the CDR3 is TGCGCCAGCAGCTTTGATGGAGACGGAGATACGCAGTATTTT. The chain combines TRBV5-1 with TRBJ2-3; D is uncertain. Germline values: CDR1 SGHRS, CDR2 YFSETQ. There are 14 residues in the CDR3. V gave up 2 bases and J gave up 5 bases, with 12 bases separating them.

This clonotype occurred many times. This chain links TRBV5-1 with TRBJ2-7; D tentatively reads TRBD1 or TRBD2 (5 bases each). V was shortened by 4 bases and J by 4 bases, with 12 bases between the two germline ends. This CDR3 comprises 13 residues. Germline CDR1 reads SGHRS; CDR2 reads YFSETQ. The CDR3 nucleotides read TGCGCCAGCAGCAGGGGACCGCTTTACGAGCAGTACTTC. This gives the protein CASSRGPLYEQYF. The variable domain in full, with the rest retrieved from reference TRBV5-1 and TRBJ2-7, is KAGVTQTPRYLIKTRGQQVTLSCSPISGHRSVSWYQQTPGQGLQFLFEYFSETQRNKGNFPGRFSGRQFSNSRSEMNVSTLELGDSALYLCASSRGPLYEQYFGPGTRLTVT.

The chain is built from TRBV11-2 and TRBJ2-7, with D possibly TRBD2 on 5 matching bases. Germline assignment: CDR1 SGHAT and CDR2 FQNNGV. This CDR3 is 13 amino acids long. V shed 3 bases and J shed 6 bases, with 12 bases lying between them. CDR3 sequence: CASSFRDRGEQYF. The CDR3 DNA follows: TGTGCCAGCAGCTTCCGCGACCGGGGCGAGCAGTACTTC.

The V call is TRBV20-1, the J call TRBJ1-1, with a possible D match to TRBD1 (5 bases). CDR1 is DFQATT and CDR2 is SNEGSKA in the germline V gene (reference sequence). CDR3 size: 16 residues. Trimming removed 3 bases from V and 6 bases from J, with 23 bases in between. CDR3 protein: CSASGSYEGMGPEAFF. In DNA form, the CDR3 reads TGCAGTGCTAGTGGTTCGTACGAGGGTATGGGGCCTGAAGCTTTCTTT.

V and J are TRBV20-1 and TRBJ2-4; 7 bases map to TRBD1. The CDR3 spans 14 residues. V lost 6 bases to trimming and J lost 4 bases; unmatched junction nucleotides: 9. CDR1 is DFQATT and CDR2 is SNEGSKA in the germline V gene (reference sequence). CDR3 sequence (DNA): TGCAGTGCCCGATATTACAGGGGAAAAAACATTCAGTACTTC. Amino acids: CSARYYRGKNIQYF.

This clonotype was observed a few times. The rearrangement uses TRBV12-3 or TRBV12-4 and TRBJ2-5, with 12 bases fitting TRBD2. There are 15 residues in the CDR3. Germline trimming cut 4 bases from V and 5 bases from J; bases unmatched to any gene: 5. CDR3 sequence: CASSSLAGGRETQYF. CDR3 DNA: TGTGCCAGCAGTTCACTAGCGGGGGGCCGGGAGACCCAGTACTTC.

The chain recombines TRBV25-1 with TRBJ1-2, with unresolved D. Germline CDR1 and CDR2: MGHDK and SYGVNS. This CDR3 spans 13 amino acids. V was clipped by 2 bases and J by 3 bases, with 7 bases between them. The CDR3 DNA reads as TGTGCCAGCAGTGAAGTATCGGACTATGGCTACACCTTC. Protein: CASSEVSDYGYTF.

V usage is TRBV18 and J usage is TRBJ2-2, with D uncertain. With 3 bases removed from V and 7 bases from J, the gap between germline ends came to 6 bases. The germline V gene encodes CDR1 KGHSH and CDR2 LQKENI. The CDR3 runs 12 residues. DNA for the CDR3: TGTGCCAGCTCACCGACACACGGGGAGCTGTTTTTT. Protein sequence: CASSPTHGELFF.

This clonotype was detected ten times or more. This sequence joins TRBV7-2 and TRBJ1-2; tentative D call: TRBD1 (5 bases). Germline lookup yields CDR1 SGHTA and CDR2 FQGNSA. The CDR3 consists of 15 residues. Between the trimmed V and J ends, which lost 4 bases and 5 bases, there was a span of 17 bases. The CDR3 sequence is CASSSTGPTGYGYTF. The CDR3 DNA reads as TGTGCCAGCAGCTCAACGGGGCCGACGGGGTATGGCTACACCTTC.

This clonotype was picked up a small number of times. This chain joins TRBV6-1 and TRBJ1-6; no reliable D call. CDR3 length equals 15 residues. Per the germline V gene, CDR1 is MNHNS and CDR2 is SASEGT. With 3 bases removed from V and 8 bases from J, the gap between germline ends came to 14 bases. CDR3 sequence reads: CASSEVASLDSPLHF. In nucleotides, the CDR3 is TGTGCCAGCAGTGAGGTCGCTTCCCTGGATTCACCCCTCCACTTT.

This clonotype was recorded a few times. One end of the junction fails to match germline, which may point to a read error. The chain has TRBV7-7 and TRBJ2-5; D may be TRBD2 (6 bases). Per germline, CDR1 SSHAT and CDR2 FNYEAQ (reference sequence). The CDR3 consists of 14 residues. CDR3 amino acids: CASRPAGNQETQYF. CDR3 nucleotides: TGTGCTAGCAGACCCGCGGGGAACCAAGAGACCCAGTACTTC.

This clonotype was seen a handful of times. The chain combines TRBV25-1 with TRBJ2-7; 9 bases match TRBD1. CDR3 length equals 17 residues. The V and J ends lost 3 bases and 3 bases, in that order; junction bases with no gene match: 12. In germline, CDR1 is MGHDK, CDR2 SYGVNS. The CDR3 reads CASSEAGTGGRDYEQYF. CDR3 sequence (DNA): TGTGCCAGCAGTGAGGCGGGAACAGGGGGCAGGGACTACGAGCAGTACTTC.

Many counts were recorded for this clonotype. The chain joins TRBV3-1 to TRBJ1-5; a possible D gene is TRBD1 (6 bases). The V end was cut by 8 bases, the J end by 2 bases, with 13 bases between. The CDR3 is made up of 14 amino acids. CDR1 is LGHDT, CDR2 YNNKEL, per germline (reference sequence). The CDR3 sequence is CASAPGTRNQPQHF. The CDR3 nucleotides read TGTGCCAGCGCCCCAGGGACACGCAATCAGCCCCAGCATTTT.

A few counts support this clonotype. V and J are TRBV20-1 and TRBJ2-7; D may be TRBD1 (5 bases). The germline V gene has CDR1 DFQATT and CDR2 SNEGSKA (reference sequence). With 6 bases removed from V and 0 bases from J, the gap between germline ends came to 9 bases. The CDR3 length is 12 residues. The CDR3 protein is CSAPRASYEQYF. For the CDR3, the DNA is TGCAGTGCCCCCAGGGCCTCCTACGAGCAGTACTTC.

This clonotype was found many times. The chain couples TRBV5-1 to TRBJ2-1; D possibly corresponds to TRBD2 (6 bases). The CDR3 spans 14 residues. Trimming removed 6 bases at V and 6 bases at J, with 16 bases between. The germline gives CDR1 SGHRS, CDR2 YFSETQ. Here the CDR3 reads CASTTPEGINEQFF. CDR3 DNA: TGCGCCAGCACCACCCCGGAGGGTATCAATGAGCAGTTCTTC.

This clonotype occurred a few times. The gene calls are TRBV30 and TRBJ2-3; D gene ambiguous. The ends were cut back, 2 bases at V and 2 bases at J, with 8 bases in the middle. The CDR3 contains 13 residues. The germline V gene has CDR1 GTSNPN and CDR2 SVGIG (reference sequence). CDR3 sequence: CAWSPKVTDTQYF. The CDR3 DNA follows: TGTGCCTGGAGTCCGAAGGTCACAGATACGCAGTATTTT.

The chain is built from TRBV18 and TRBJ2-3; TRBD2 is a possible D gene (6 bases). The CDR3 runs 13 residues. The V gene's germline CDR1 is KGHSH and CDR2 LQKENI. With 8 bases removed from V and 2 bases from J, the gap between germline ends came to 11 bases. The CDR3: CASAAGITDTQYF. CDR3 coding DNA: TGTGCCAGCGCCGCGGGAATCACAGATACGCAGTATTTT.

This clonotype occurred a few times. This rearrangement joins TRBV5-1 to TRBJ2-7; unclear D gene. Germline V gene data show CDR1 as SGHRS and CDR2 as YFSETQ. The length of the CDR3 is 15 residues. Trimming removed 0 bases at V and 7 bases at J, with 17 bases between. The DNA for the CDR3 is TGCGCCAGCAGCTTGGGGAACAGCCGGGTGGAGGAGCAGTACTTC. Translating it yields CASSLGNSRVEEQYF.

V and J are TRBV6-2 or TRBV6-3 and TRBJ1-2; weak D call: TRBD1 (5 bases). The V gene lost 8 bases and the J gene lost 4 bases, with 17 bases spanning the gap. The V gene's germline CDR1 is MNHEY and CDR2 SVGEGT. The CDR3 is made up of 14 amino acids. The CDR3 region is CASSRTGEAYGYTF. The CDR3, as DNA: TGTGCCAGCTCTCGGACGGGGGAGGCCTATGGCTACACCTTC.

The V and J genes are TRBV20-1 and TRBJ2-7; 7 nucleotides line up with TRBD2. V gave up 3 bases and J gave up 3 bases; unmatched junction bases: 11. Germline CDR1 and CDR2: DFQATT and SNEGSKA (reference sequence). This CDR3 contains 15 residues. The CDR3, as DNA: TGCAGTGCTAGGGGACCGGGACTATACTACTACGAGCAGTACTTC. Translating it yields CSARGPGLYYYEQYF.

This clonotype was seen only a few times. The chain employs TRBV7-9 and TRBJ2-1, with 7 positions matching TRBD2. V trimming: 5 bases; J trimming: 0 bases; junction bases outside the gene matches: 7. The germline CDR1 and CDR2 sequences are SEHNR and FQNEAQ (reference sequence). The CDR3 sequence is 16 residues long. DNA for the CDR3: TGTGCCAGCAGCCCAATGGGGGGGGGCTCCTACAATGAGCAGTTCTTC. This gives the protein CASSPMGGGSYNEQFF.

The table lists this clonotype with a few counts. The rearrangement uses TRBV5-1 and TRBJ2-3, with 7 bases matching TRBD1. Germline CDR1 and CDR2: SGHRS and YFSETQ. The CDR3 covers 16 residues. Trimming cost V 7 bases and J 0 bases; bases outside gene matches: 11. Here the CDR3 DNA reads TGCGCCAGCCACATGGGACAGAAGACTAGCACAGATACGCAGTATTTT. It is translated as CASHMGQKTSTDTQYF.

V usage is TRBV7-8 and J usage is TRBJ2-1, with D perhaps assigned TRBD1 or TRBD2 (5 bases each). V was cut by 1 base and J by 6 bases, with 10 bases left in between. From germline, CDR1 is SGHVS and CDR2 FQNEAQ. CDR3 length equals 14 residues. CDR3 DNA sequence: TGTGCCAGCAGCTTAGTCGGGACGGGCAATGAGCAGTTCTTC. Its protein is CASSLVGTGNEQFF.

The sample holds many counts of this clonotype. This chain joins TRBV5-1 and TRBJ1-3; no clear D gene. The CDR3 has 12 residues. Germline assignment: CDR1 SGHRS and CDR2 YFSETQ. Trimming removed 4 bases at V and 7 bases at J, with 9 bases between. CDR3 amino acids: CASSDTSNTIYF. The CDR3, as DNA: TGCGCCAGCAGCGATACGAGCAACACCATATATTTT.

This chain connects TRBV9 to TRBJ2-3, with D tentatively TRBD2 (6 bases). Trimming pared 6 bases from V and 0 bases from J, leaving 11 bases between. The CDR3 is 14 amino acids. Germline CDR1 and CDR2: SGDLS and YYNGEE. The CDR3 DNA reads as TGTGCCAGCACCCGGGACTTTAGCACAGATACGCAGTATTTT. Residues: CASTRDFSTDTQYF.

This clonotype was counted between two and nine times. The chain uses TRBV7-2 and TRBJ2-1; the match to TRBD2 covers 10 bases. This CDR3 spans 11 amino acids. Trimming removed 4 bases from V and 12 bases from J; junction bases left unmatched: 0. The V gene's germline CDR1 is SGHTA and CDR2 FQGNSA. In DNA form, the CDR3 reads TGTGCCAGCAGCTCTAGCGGGAGGCAGTTCTTC. Its protein is CASSSSGRQFF.